The sequence of this TCR beta chain was determined in a study of identical twins. This clonotype was picked up a small number of times. What it binds is unknown. The study, taken as a whole, reports: Less excess twin sharing appeared in beta out-of-frame sequences.

TCRdb fed the 5' RACE reads into MiXCR, producing one record per CDR3 protein. The sample contains fewer than 550,000 distinct CDR3 sequences, 14% of which appear only once. CDR1 is DFQATT and CDR2 is SNEGSKA in the germline V gene (reference sequence). Trimming removed 3 bases from V and 3 bases from J; junction bases left unmatched: 9. This CDR3 has 16 residues. This sample also belongs to another study, concerning yellow fever vaccine responses in identical twins.

This sequence originates from a woman aged 18-29 years in good health. This sequence joins TRBV20-1 and TRBJ2-1; 9 bases are a match to TRBD1. Sequencing used CD4+ T cells sorted from blood. CDR3: CSARDQQGAHYNEQFF. The CDR3 nucleotides are TGCAGTGCTAGGGATCAACAGGGGGCCCACTACAATGAGCAGTTCTTC.